The clone carrying this T cell receptor beta chain was seen once. This sample is part of a study of blood T cell repertoires in COVID-19. Study-level background: Samples representing acute and convalescent COVID-19 were sourced from the United States, Italy and Spain. PBMCs, B-cell-depleted T cells, or T cells were the source of the cDNA or gDNA that made up the material.

The germline CDR1 and CDR2 sequences are SSHAT and FNYEAQ (reference sequence). V was clipped by 5 bases and J by 3 bases, with 10 bases between them. This CDR3 comprises 13 residues. In the source study's methods: Quantification of nucleated cells was approximated via reference gene primer amplification. Using immunoSEQ multiplex PCR, the repertoire was profiled, and TCRdb retains in-frame clones only, with some absent. V and J calls and clone size follow that table, whereas D and trimming were derived from the DNA. The sample includes about 150,000 clones, roughly 90% of them seen just once. The J gene is TRBJ1-1, the V gene TRBV7-7; TRBD1 might be the D (6 bases). The clonotype originates from a man in his fifties with acute or convalescent COVID-19. Specimen: peripheral blood. CDR3 DNA sequence: TGTGCCAGCAGCCTCAGGACAGACACTGAAGCTTTCTTT. This sequence encodes CASSLRTDTEAFF. Using reference TRBV7-7 and TRBJ1-1 for the parts outside the CDR3, the full variable domain is GAGVSQSPRYKVTKRGQDVTLRCDPISSHATLYWYQQALGQGPEFLTYFNYEAQPDKSGLPSDRFSAERPEGSISTLTIQRTEQRDSAMYRCASSLRTDTEAFFGQGTRLTVV.